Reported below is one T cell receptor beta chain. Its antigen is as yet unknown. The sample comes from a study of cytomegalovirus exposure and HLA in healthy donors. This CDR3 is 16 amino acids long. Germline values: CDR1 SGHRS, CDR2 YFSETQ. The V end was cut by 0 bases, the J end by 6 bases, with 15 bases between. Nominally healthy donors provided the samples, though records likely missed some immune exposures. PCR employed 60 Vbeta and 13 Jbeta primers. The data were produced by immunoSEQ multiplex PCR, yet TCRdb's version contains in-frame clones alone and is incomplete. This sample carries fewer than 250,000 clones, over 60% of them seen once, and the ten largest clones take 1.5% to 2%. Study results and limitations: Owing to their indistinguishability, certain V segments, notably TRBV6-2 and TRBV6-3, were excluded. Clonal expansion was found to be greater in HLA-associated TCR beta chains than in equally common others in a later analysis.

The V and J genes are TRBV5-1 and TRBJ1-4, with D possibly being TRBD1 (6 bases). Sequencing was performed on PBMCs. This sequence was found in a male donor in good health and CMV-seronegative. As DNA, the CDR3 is TGCGCCAGCAGCTTGGGTTACAGGGTAGGGGATGAAAAACTGTTTTTT. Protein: CASSLGYRVGDEKLFF.